This T cell receptor (beta chain) was documented in a study of T cell repertoires in cytomegalovirus infection. Germline V gene lookup returns CDR1 SGHVS and CDR2 FQNEAQ. This CDR3 is built from 16 residues. V lost 1 base, J lost 4 bases, and 16 bases lay in between. General study results and limits: HLA-C-restricted, CMV-specific TCR beta clonotypes were dominant ex vivo.

A single record per CDR3 protein comes from TCRdb applying MiXCR to the reads. The sample consists of around 740,000 distinct CDR3 sequences, 35% to 45% of them appearing once. This clonotype has a count of ten or more. Antigen unknown. Sample: PBMCs. The source is a human donor in good health (CMV status not recorded). Some clones in this sample may be carry-over from other donors' samples. The chain uses TRBV7-8 and TRBJ1-1, with TRBD1 as a possible D gene (5 bases). CDR3 nucleotide sequence: TGTGCCAGCAGCTTAGTAGGTTGGGGCTTAATCACTGAAGCTTTCTTT. Amino acids: CASSLVGWGLITEAFF.